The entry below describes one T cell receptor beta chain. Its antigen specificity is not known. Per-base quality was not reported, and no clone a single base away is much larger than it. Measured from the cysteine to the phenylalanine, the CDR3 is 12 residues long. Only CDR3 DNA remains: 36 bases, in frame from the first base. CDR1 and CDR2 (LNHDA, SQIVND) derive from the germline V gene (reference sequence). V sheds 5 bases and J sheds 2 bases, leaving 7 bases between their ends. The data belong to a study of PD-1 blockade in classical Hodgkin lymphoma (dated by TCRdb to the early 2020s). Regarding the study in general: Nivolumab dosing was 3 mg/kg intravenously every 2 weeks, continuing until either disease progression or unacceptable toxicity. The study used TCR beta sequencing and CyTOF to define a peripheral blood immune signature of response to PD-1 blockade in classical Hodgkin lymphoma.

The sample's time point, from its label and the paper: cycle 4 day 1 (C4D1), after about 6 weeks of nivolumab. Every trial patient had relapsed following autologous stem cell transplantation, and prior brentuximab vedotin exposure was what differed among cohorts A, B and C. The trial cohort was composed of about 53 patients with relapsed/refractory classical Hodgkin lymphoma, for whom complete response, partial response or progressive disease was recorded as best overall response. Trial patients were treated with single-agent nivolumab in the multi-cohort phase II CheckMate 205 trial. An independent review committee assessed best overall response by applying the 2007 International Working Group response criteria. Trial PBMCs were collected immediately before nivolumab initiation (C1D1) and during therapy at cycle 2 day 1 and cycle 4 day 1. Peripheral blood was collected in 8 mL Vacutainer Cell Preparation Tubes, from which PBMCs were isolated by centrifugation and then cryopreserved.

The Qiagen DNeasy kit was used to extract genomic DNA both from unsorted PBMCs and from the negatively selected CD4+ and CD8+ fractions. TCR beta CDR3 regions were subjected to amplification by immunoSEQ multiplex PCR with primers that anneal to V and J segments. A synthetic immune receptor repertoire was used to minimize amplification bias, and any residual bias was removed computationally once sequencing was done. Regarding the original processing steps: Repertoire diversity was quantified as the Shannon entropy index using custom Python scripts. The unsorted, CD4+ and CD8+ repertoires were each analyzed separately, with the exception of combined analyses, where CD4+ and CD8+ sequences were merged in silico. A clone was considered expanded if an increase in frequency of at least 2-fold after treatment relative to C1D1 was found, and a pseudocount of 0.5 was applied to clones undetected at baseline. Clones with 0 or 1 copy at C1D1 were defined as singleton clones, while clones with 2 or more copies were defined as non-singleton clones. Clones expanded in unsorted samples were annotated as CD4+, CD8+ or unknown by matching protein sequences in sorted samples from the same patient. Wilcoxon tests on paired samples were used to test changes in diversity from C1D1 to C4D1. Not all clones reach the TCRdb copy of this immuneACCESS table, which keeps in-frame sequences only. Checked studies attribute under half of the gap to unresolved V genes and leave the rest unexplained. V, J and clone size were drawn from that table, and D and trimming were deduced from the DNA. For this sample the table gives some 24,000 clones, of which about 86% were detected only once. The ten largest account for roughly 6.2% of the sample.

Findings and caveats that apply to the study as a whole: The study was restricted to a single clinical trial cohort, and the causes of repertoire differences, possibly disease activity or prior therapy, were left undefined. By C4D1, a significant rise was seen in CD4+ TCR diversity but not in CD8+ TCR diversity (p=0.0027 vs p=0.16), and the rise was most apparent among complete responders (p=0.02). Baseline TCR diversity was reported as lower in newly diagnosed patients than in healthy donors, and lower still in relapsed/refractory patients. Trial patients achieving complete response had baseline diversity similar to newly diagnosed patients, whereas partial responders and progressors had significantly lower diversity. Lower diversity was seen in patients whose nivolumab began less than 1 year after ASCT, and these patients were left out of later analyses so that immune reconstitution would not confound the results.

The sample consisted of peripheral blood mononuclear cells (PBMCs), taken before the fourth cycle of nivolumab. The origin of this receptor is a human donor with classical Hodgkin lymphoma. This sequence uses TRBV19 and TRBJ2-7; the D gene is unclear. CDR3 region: CASSSRTYEQYF. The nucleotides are TGTGCCAGTAGTTCCCGGACCTACGAGCAGTACTTC.